This T cell receptor beta chain stems from a study of PD-1 blockade in mismatch repair-deficient tumors. As regards this clone: Its cognate antigen is unknown.

The assay was immunoSEQ multiplex PCR, and TCRdb's table has in-frame clones only and misses some. The sample has approximately 15,000 clones; less than 85% are singletons. Time point given: approximately 10-day in vitro stimulation with candidate neoantigen peptide 5. Germline V gene lookup returns CDR1 SGHTA and CDR2 FQGNSA. CDR3 length: 14 residues. With 3 bases removed from V and 6 bases from J, the gap between germline ends came to 12 bases. This sample comprised cells cultured in vitro, obtained from a patient treated with pembrolizumab. The source of this sequence is an adult with mismatch repair-deficient cancer. The chain uses TRBV7-2 and TRBJ2-1, with TRBD2 as a possible D gene (7 bases). As DNA, the CDR3 is TGTGCCAGCAGCTTCGGGGGCGGGGGCAATGAGCAGTTCTTC. As protein: CASSFGGGGNEQFF.